The sample holds many counts of the clone carrying this TCR beta chain. Its target is not known. Produced via immunoSEQ multiplex PCR; TCRdb's table is partial and in-frame only. The sample records about 1 million clones, about 76% being singletons. This record belongs to a study of shared clonotypes between healthy human individuals. Study details: The study used three CD4 naive, three CD4 memory, two CD8 naive and one CD8 memory plate per donor. Study observations and caveats: Collection of samples was limited to blood; tissue repertoires likely differ.

The CDR3 is made up of 14 amino acids. Germline V gene lookup returns CDR1 SNHLY and CDR2 FYNNEI. The germline V and J ends were trimmed by 6 bases and 0 bases, with 9 bases remaining between them. Splitting of CD4+ cells produced CD45RA+ naive and CD45RA-negative memory subsets. The chain couples TRBV2 to TRBJ1-3; no clear D gene. Sequenced input: memory CD4+ T cells sorted from blood. Subset: CD45RA-negative fraction. The receptor comes from a man between 18 and 35 years old in good health. The CDR3 is CASSVDNSGNTIYF. Here the CDR3 DNA reads TGTGCCAGCAGCGTTGACAACTCTGGAAACACCATATATTTT.